These T cell receptor beta chains were read from a single sample in a study of T cells in Graves' hyperthyroidism and ophthalmopathy. TCRdb reanalysed the multiplex PCR reads using MiXCR and keeps one entry per CDR3 protein. In the table there are hundreds of thousands of distinct CDR3 sequences, approximately 20% of which are singletons. The specimen was blood. Receptors originate from a man aged 35 to 55 with Graves' ophthalmopathy. CDR3s include the opening cysteine and the closing phenylalanine or tryptophan. Each record gives: V gene, J gene, D gene, clone size, CDR3 DNA, CDR3 protein. A D gene is named only where the DNA matches it firmly. Rows may omit the clone size; those that give it use once, few, many or a size class.

V: TRBV24-1; J: TRBJ2-5; D: TRBD1; size: .; DNA: TGTGCCACCGGGGGACAGGGTACAGAGACCCAGTACTTC; CDR3: CATGGQGTETQYF
V: TRBV2; J: TRBJ2-3; D: .; size: many; DNA: TGTGCCAGCAGTGGGGGGACTTACACAGATACGCAGTATTTT; CDR3: CASSGGTYTDTQYF
V: TRBV12-3/TRBV12-4; J: TRBJ1-5; D: TRBD1; size: .; DNA: TGTGCCAGCAGCTACGGGACAGGGGCGGAGGGCAATCAGCCCCAGCATTTT; CDR3: CASSYGTGAEGNQPQHF
V: TRBV28; J: TRBJ2-7; D: .; size: many; DNA: TGTGCCAGCAGTTTGAGACAGACCTACGAGCAGTACTTC; CDR3: CASSLRQTYEQYF
V: TRBV5-1; J: TRBJ1-6; D: .; size: few; DNA: TGCGCCAGCAGCTTGGACGGATACAATAATTCACCCCTCCACTTT; CDR3: CASSLDGYNNSPLHF
V: TRBV28; J: TRBJ2-3; D: .; size: few; DNA: TGTGCCAGCAGTTTTAGGGGGGCAGGGAACGCGCAGTATTTT; CDR3: CASSFRGAGNAQYF
V: TRBV20-1; J: TRBJ2-3; D: TRBD2; size: few; DNA: TGCAGTGCTTCCTCTAGCGGGGGAACAGATACGCAGTATTTT; CDR3: CSASSSGGTDTQYF
V: TRBV7-2; J: TRBJ2-3; D: TRBD2; size: many; DNA: TGTGCCGAGGGAGGGGTTGGCACAGATACGCAGTATTTT; CDR3: CAEGGVGTDTQYF
V: TRBV3-1; J: TRBJ1-6; D: .; size: .; DNA: TGTGCCAGCAGCCATGACAGCGGTAATTCACCCCTCCACTTT; CDR3: CASSHDSGNSPLHF
V: TRBV20-1; J: TRBJ2-1; D: TRBD2; size: few; DNA: TGCAGTGCTAGAGCCCTAGGACTAGAGGTCCATGAGCAGTTCTTC; CDR3: CSARALGLEVHEQFF
V: TRBV7-3; J: TRBJ2-7; D: TRBD2; size: many; DNA: TGTGCCAGCAGCTTAAGGGGGGGAATCTCCTACGAGCAGTACTTC; CDR3: CASSLRGGISYEQYF
V: TRBV25-1; J: TRBJ2-5; D: .; size: .; DNA: TGTGCCAGCAGTGAAGCCGGGGGTAGAGAGACCCAGTACTTC; CDR3: CASSEAGGRETQYF
V: TRBV20-1; J: TRBJ2-2; D: .; size: few; DNA: TGCAGTGCTAGAGACTCCACTGGACTGAACACCGGGGAGCTGTTTTTT; CDR3: CSARDSTGLNTGELFF
V: TRBV7-2; J: TRBJ2-3; D: .; size: few; DNA: TGTGCCAGCAGCCGTTGGACAGATACGCAGTATTTT; CDR3: CASSRWTDTQYF
V: TRBV10-3; J: TRBJ1-1; D: .; size: few; DNA: TGTGCCATCCGCCCGGGGAACACTGAAGCTTTCTTT; CDR3: CAIRPGNTEAFF
V: TRBV4-1; J: TRBJ2-1; D: TRBD1; size: .; DNA: TGCGCCAGCAGCCAAGGGGACAGGGAGGTCAATGAGCAGTTCTTC; CDR3: CASSQGDREVNEQFF
V: TRBV7-6; J: TRBJ2-3; D: .; size: many; DNA: TGTGCCAGCAGTTGGACAGCATCTAGCACAGATACGCAGTATTTT; CDR3: CASSWTASSTDTQYF
V: TRBV2; J: TRBJ1-5; D: .; size: .; DNA: TGTGCCAGCAGTGCACAGGCCGGCAATCAGCCCCAGCATTTT; CDR3: CASSAQAGNQPQHF
V: TRBV7-9; J: TRBJ2-1; D: .; size: .; DNA: TGTGCCAGCAGCCTAGCCGAGCAGTTCTTC; CDR3: CASSLAEQFF
V: TRBV27; J: TRBJ1-1; D: .; size: .; DNA: TGTGCCAGCACCCCAATAAACGAGGGCAACACTGAAGCTTTCTTT; CDR3: CASTPINEGNTEAFF
V: TRBV20-1; J: TRBJ2-1; D: .; size: few; DNA: TGCAGTGCCAGACCGGGTCCGTCCTACAATGAGCAGTTCTTC; CDR3: CSARPGPSYNEQFF
V: TRBV5-1; J: TRBJ2-3; D: TRBD2; size: few; DNA: TGCGCCAGCAGCTTAGCGGGAGGGGCCACAGATACGCAGTATTTT; CDR3: CASSLAGGATDTQYF
V: TRBV15; J: TRBJ2-1; D: TRBD2; size: .; DNA: TGTGCCACCAGCACACTAGCGGGAGCTCTTGAGCAGTTCTTC; CDR3: CATSTLAGALEQFF
V: TRBV5-1; J: TRBJ2-3; D: TRBD1; size: many; DNA: TGCGCCAGCAGCTGGGGGCTACAGGGGAGCACAGATACGCAGTATTTT; CDR3: CASSWGLQGSTDTQYF
V: TRBV7-8; J: TRBJ2-3; D: .; size: many; DNA: TGTGCCAGCAGCCGGAAATTAGGGACCACAGATACGCAGTATTTT; CDR3: CASSRKLGTTDTQYF
V: TRBV7-9; J: TRBJ2-5; D: TRBD1; size: .; DNA: TGTGCCAGCAGGGAAGGGGGCGCGGAGACCCAGTACTTC; CDR3: CASREGGAETQYF
V: TRBV2; J: TRBJ1-2; D: .; size: .; DNA: TGTGCCAGGTTGGATCTCAACTATGGCTACACCTTC; CDR3: CARLDLNYGYTF
V: TRBV30; J: TRBJ2-1; D: TRBD2; size: many; DNA: TGTGCCTGGACTTTAGCGGGAGTCTTTAAAGCGAATGAGCAGTTCTTC; CDR3: CAWTLAGVFKANEQFF
V: TRBV2; J: TRBJ1-2; D: TRBD1; size: .; DNA: TGTGCCAGCAGTGAGATGACAGGGGGTATTAAAGGCTACACCTTC; CDR3: CASSEMTGGIKGYTF
V: TRBV7-6; J: TRBJ2-1; D: .; size: .; DNA: TGTGCCAGCAGCCGGGCGTTCAGGGATGAGCAGTTCTTC; CDR3: CASSRAFRDEQFF
V: TRBV12-3/TRBV12-4; J: TRBJ2-7; D: .; size: few; DNA: TGTGCCAGCAGTTTGGCGCCGACCTACGAGCAGTACTTC; CDR3: CASSLAPTYEQYF
V: TRBV6-1; J: TRBJ1-5; D: .; size: .; DNA: TGTGCCAGCATGTGGGGCAGCGGGGAAAGCAATCAGCCCCAGCATTTT; CDR3: CASMWGSGESNQPQHF
V: TRBV2; J: TRBJ2-5; D: .; size: .; DNA: TGTGCCAGCAAGATACAAGAGACCCAGTACTTC; CDR3: CASKIQETQYF
V: TRBV29-1; J: TRBJ1-1; D: .; size: .; DNA: TGCAGCGCTCCGATCGCTAGGGGGAGGGACACTGAAGCTTTCTTT; CDR3: CSAPIARGRDTEAFF
V: TRBV7-2; J: TRBJ2-7; D: .; size: many; DNA: TGTGCCAGCAACCAGGACTCTACCTACGAGCAGTACTTC; CDR3: CASNQDSTYEQYF